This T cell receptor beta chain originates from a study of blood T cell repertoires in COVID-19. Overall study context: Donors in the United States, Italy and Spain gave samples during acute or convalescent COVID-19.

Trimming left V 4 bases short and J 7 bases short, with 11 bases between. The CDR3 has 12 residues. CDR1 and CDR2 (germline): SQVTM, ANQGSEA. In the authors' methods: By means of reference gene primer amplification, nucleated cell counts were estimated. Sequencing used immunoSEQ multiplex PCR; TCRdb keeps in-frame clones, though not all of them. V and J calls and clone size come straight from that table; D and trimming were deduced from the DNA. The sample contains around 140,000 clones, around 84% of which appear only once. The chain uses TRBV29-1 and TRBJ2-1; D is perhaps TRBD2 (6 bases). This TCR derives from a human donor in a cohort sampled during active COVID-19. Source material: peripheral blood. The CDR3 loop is CSVGTTPNEQFF. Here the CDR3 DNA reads TGCAGCGTTGGGACTACCCCAAATGAGCAGTTCTTC.